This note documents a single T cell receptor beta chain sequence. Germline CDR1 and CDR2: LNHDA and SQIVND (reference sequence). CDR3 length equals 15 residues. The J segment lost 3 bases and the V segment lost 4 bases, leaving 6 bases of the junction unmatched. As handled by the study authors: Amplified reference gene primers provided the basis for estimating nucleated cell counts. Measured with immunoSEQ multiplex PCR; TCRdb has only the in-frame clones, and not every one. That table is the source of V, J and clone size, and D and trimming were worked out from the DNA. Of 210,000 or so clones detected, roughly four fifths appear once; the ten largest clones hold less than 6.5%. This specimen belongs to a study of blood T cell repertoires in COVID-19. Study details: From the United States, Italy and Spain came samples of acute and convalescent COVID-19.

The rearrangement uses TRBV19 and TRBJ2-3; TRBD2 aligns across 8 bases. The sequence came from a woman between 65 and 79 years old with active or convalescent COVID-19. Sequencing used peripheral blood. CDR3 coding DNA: TGTGCCAGTAGTACGGGGGGCGGGAGGACAGATACGCAGTATTTT. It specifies CASSTGGGRTDTQYF.